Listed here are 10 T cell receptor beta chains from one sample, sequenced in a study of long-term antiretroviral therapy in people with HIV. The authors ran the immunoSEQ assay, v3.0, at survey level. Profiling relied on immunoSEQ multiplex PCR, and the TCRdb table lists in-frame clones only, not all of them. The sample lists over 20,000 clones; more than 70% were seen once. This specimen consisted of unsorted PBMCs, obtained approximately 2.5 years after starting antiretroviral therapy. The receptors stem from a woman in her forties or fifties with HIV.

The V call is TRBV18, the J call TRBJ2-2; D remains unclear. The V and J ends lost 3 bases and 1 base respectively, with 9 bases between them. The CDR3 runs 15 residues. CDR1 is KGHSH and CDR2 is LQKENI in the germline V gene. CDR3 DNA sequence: TGTGCCAGCTCACCCAGCTTCGTGAACACCGGGGAGCTGTTTTTT. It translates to CASSPSFVNTGELFF.

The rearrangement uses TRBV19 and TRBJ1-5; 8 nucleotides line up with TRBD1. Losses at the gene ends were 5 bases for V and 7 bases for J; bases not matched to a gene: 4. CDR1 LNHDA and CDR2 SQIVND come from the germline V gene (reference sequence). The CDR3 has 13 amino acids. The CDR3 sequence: CASSLQGGQPQHF. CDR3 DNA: TGTGCCAGTAGTTTACAGGGGGGGCAGCCCCAGCATTTT. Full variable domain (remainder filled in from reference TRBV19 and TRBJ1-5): DGGITQSPKYLFRKEGQNVTLSCEQNLNHDAMYWYRQDPGQGLRLIYYSQIVNDFQKGDIAEGYSVSREKKESFPLTVTSAQKNPTAFYLCASSLQGGQPQHFGDGTRLSIL.

The CDR3 DNA sequence: TGTGCCAGCAGTTCCCGGACAGGGAGCGATCAGCCCCAGCATTTT. Translating gives CASSSRTGSDQPQHF. This chain links TRBV6-5 with TRBJ1-5; TRBD1 agrees at 8 bases. With V trimmed by 4 bases and J by 5 bases, 7 bases remained unmatched. Germline V CDR1 and CDR2: MNHEY, SVGAGI. CDR3 length: 15 residues.

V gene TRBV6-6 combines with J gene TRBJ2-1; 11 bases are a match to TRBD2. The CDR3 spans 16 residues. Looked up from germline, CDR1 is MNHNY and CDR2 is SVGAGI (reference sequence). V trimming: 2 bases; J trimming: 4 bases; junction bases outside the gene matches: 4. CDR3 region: CASSYPGTSGYNEQFF. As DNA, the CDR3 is TGTGCCAGCAGTTACCCCGGGACTAGCGGTTACAATGAGCAGTTCTTC.

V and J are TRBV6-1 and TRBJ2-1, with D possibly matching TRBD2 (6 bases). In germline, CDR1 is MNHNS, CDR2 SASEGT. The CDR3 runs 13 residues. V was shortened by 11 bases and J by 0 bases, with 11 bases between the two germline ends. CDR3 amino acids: CAGRDFSYNEQFF. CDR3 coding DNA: TGTGCCGGCCGGGACTTCTCCTACAATGAGCAGTTCTTC.

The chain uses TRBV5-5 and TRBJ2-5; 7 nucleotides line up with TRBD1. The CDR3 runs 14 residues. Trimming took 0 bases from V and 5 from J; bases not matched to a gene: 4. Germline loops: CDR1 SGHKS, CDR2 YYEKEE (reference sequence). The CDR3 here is CASSLGVTGETQYF. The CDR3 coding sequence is TGTGCCAGCAGCTTGGGGGTGACAGGGGAGACCCAGTACTTC.

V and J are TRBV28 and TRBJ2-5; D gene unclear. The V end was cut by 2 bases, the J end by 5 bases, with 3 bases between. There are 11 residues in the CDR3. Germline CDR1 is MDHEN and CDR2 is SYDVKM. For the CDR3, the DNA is TGTGCCAGCAGTTTAAGGGAGACCCAGTACTTC. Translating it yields CASSLRETQYF.

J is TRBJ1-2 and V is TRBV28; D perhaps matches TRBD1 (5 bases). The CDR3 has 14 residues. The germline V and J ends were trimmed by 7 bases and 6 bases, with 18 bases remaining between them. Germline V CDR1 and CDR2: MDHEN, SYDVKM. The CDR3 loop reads CASTTTASSDGYTF. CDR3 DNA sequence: TGTGCCAGCACCACGACAGCTTCCTCCGATGGCTACACCTTC.

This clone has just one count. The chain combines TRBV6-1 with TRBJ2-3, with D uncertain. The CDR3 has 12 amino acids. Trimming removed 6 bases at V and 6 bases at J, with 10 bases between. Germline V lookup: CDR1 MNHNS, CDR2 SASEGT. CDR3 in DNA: TGTGCCAGCAGCGCCTACTGGGATACGCAGTATTTT. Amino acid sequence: CASSAYWDTQYF.

The CDR3 here is CASSIWGRTQETQYF. Written as DNA, the CDR3 is TGTGCCAGTAGTATTTGGGGCAGGACTCAAGAGACCCAGTACTTC. The chain couples TRBV19 to TRBJ2-5; TRBD1 or TRBD2 may be the D gene (5 bases each). V was cut by 3 bases and J by 2 bases, with 13 bases left in between. The CDR3 sequence is 15 residues long. Germline values: CDR1 LNHDA, CDR2 SQIVND (reference sequence).